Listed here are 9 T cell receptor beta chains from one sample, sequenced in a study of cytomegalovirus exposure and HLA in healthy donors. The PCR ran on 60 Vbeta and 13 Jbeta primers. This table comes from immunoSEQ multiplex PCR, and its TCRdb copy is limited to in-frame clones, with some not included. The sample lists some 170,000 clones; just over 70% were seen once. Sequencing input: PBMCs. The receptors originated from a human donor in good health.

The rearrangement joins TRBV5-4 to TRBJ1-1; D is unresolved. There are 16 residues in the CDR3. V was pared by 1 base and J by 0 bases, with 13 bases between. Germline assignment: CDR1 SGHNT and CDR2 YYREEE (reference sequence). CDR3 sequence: CASSLFGRPMNTEAFF. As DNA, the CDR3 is TGTGCCAGCAGCTTGTTCGGCAGGCCCATGAACACTGAAGCTTTCTTT. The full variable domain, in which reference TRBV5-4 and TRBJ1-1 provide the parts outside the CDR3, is ETGVTQSPTHLIKTRGQQVTLRCSSQSGHNTVSWYQQALGQGPQFIFQYYREEENGRGNFPPRFSGLQFPNYSSELNVNALELDDSALYLCASSLFGRPMNTEAFFGQGTRLTVV.

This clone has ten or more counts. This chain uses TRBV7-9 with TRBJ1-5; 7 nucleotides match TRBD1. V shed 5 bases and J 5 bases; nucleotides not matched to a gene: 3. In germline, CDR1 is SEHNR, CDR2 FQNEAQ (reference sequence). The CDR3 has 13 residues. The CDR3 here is CASSLGQYQPQHF. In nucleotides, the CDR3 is TGTGCCAGCAGCCTGGGACAGTATCAGCCCCAGCATTTT.

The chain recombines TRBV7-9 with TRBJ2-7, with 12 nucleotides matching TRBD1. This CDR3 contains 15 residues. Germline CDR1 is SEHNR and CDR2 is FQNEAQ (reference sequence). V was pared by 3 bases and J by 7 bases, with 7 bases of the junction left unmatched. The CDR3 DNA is TGTGCCAGCAGCTTTCAAGGGACAGGGGGCTCGGAGCAGTACTTC. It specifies CASSFQGTGGSEQYF.

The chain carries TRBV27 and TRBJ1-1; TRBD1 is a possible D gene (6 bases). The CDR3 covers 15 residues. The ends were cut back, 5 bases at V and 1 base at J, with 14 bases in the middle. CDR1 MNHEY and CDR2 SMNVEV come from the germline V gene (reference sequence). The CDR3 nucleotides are TGTGCCAGCAGTCCCTCCGTGACAGGGAACACTGAAGCTTTCTTT. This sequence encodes CASSPSVTGNTEAFF.

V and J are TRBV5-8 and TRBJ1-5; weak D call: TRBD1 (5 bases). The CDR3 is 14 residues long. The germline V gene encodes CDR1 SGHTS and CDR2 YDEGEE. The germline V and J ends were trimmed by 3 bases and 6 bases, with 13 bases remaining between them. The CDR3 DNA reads TGTGCCAGCAGCTCCAGGGTAGTGCTTCAGCCCCAGCATTTT. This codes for CASSSRVVLQPQHF.

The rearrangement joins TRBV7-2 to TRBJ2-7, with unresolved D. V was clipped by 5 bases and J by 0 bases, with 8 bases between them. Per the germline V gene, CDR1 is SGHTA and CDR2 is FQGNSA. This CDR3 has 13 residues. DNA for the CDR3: TGTGCCAGCAGCCCCGTTTCCTCCTACGAGCAGTACTTC. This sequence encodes CASSPVSSYEQYF.

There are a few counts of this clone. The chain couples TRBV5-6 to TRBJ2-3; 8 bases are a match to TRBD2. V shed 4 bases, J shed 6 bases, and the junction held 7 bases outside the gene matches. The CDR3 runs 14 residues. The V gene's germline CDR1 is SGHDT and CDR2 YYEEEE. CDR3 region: CASSRAGTRDTQYF. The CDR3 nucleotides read TGTGCCAGCAGCCGGGCAGGGACTAGGGATACGCAGTATTTT.

CDR3 DNA: TGTGCCAGCAGTTACTCGACAGGGGTCAATGAGACCCAGTACTTC. It is translated as CASSYSTGVNETQYF. The rearrangement links TRBV6-5 to TRBJ2-5, with 8 bases identical to TRBD1. CDR1 MNHEY and CDR2 SVGAGI come from the germline V gene. The CDR3 spans 15 residues. Trimming removed 0 bases from V and 5 bases from J; junction bases left unmatched: 5.

This chain's CDR3 is CASSYTLAGGYNEQFF. CDR3 in DNA: TGTGCCAGCAGCTATACACTAGCGGGGGGTTACAATGAGCAGTTCTTC. The V and J genes are TRBV27 and TRBJ2-1; 12 nucleotides match TRBD2. J gave up 4 bases and V 6 bases, and 7 bases lay outside the gene matches. The germline V gene has CDR1 MNHEY and CDR2 SMNVEV (reference sequence). The CDR3 contains 16 residues.